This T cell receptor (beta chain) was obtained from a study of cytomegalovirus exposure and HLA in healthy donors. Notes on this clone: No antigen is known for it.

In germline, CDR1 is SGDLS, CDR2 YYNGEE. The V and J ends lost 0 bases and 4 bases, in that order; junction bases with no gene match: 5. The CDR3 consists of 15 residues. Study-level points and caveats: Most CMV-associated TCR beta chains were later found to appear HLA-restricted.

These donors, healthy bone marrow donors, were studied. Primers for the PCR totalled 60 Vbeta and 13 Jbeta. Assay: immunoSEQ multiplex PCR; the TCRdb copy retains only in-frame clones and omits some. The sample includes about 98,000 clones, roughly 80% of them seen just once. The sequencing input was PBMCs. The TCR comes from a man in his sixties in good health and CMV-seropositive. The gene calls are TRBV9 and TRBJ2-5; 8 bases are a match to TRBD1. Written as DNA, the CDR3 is TGTGCCAGCAGCGTAGGGGGCAGGGGGCTAGAGACCCAGTACTTC. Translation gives CASSVGGRGLETQYF.